This T cell receptor beta chain was sequenced in a study of blood T cell repertoires in COVID-19. Study-wide background: T cells, B-cell-depleted T cells, or PBMCs provided the cDNA or gDNA that served as material.

The V and J ends lost 8 bases and 4 bases, in that order; junction bases with no gene match: 15. The germline V gene has CDR1 GTSNPN and CDR2 SVGIG (reference sequence). This CDR3 contains 16 residues. Profiling relied on immunoSEQ multiplex PCR, and the TCRdb table lists in-frame clones only, not all of them. The sample yields 400,000 or so clones, about 90% seen once. The chain couples TRBV30 to TRBJ1-4; 8 bases match TRBD1. The sample was PBMCs or T cells enriched from blood (not recorded which). The TCR sequence derives from a man aged 35 to 55 in a cohort exposed to, infected with or recovered from COVID-19 (not recorded which). The CDR3 bases are TGTGCCACTAAATTTACAGGGGGATGGAATAATGAAAAACTGTTTTTT. Protein: CATKFTGGWNNEKLFF.